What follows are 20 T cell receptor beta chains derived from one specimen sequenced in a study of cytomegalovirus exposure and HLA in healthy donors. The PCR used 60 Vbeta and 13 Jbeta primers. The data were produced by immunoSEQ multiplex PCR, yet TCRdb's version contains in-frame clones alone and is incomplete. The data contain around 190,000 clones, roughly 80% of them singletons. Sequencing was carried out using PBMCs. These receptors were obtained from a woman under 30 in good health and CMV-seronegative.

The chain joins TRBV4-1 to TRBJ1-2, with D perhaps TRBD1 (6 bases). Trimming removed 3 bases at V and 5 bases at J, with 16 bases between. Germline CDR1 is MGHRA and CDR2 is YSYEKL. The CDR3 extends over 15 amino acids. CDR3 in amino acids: CASSHGRGFDYGYTF. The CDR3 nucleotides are TGCGCCAGCAGCCACGGCAGGGGCTTTGATTATGGCTACACCTTC.

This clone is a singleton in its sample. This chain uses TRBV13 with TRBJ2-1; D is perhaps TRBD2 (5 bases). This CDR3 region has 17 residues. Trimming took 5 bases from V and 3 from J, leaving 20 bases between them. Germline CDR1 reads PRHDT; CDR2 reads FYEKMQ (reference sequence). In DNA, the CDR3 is TGTGCCAGCAGCCTAACCAGCGGAATGGATGGCTACAATGAGCAGTTCTTC. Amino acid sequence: CASSLTSGMDGYNEQFF.

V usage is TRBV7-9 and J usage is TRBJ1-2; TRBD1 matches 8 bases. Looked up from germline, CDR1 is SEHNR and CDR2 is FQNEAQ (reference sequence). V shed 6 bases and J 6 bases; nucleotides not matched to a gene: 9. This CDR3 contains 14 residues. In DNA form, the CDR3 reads TGTGCCAGCAGTCGAGAGGACAGGGTGAATGGCTACACCTTC. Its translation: CASSREDRVNGYTF.

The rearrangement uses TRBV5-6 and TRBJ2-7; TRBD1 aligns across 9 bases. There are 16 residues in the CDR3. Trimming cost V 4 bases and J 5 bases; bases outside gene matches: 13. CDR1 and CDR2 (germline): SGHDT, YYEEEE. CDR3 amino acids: CASSLTGQGTMHEQYF. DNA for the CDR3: TGTGCCAGCAGCCTCACCGGACAGGGGACGATGCACGAGCAGTACTTC. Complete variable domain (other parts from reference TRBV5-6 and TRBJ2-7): DAGVTQSPTHLIKTRGQQVTLRCSPKSGHDTVSWYQQALGQGPQFIFQYYEEEERQRGNFPDRFSGHQFPNYSSELNVNALLLGDSALYLCASSLTGQGTMHEQYFGPGTRLTVT.

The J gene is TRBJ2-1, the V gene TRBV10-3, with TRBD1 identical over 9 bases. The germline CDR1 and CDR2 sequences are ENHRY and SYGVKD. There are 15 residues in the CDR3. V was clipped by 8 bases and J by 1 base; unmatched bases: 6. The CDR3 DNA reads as TGTGCCATCGGCCGACAGGGGGAATCCTACAATGAGCAGTTCTTC. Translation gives CAIGRQGESYNEQFF.

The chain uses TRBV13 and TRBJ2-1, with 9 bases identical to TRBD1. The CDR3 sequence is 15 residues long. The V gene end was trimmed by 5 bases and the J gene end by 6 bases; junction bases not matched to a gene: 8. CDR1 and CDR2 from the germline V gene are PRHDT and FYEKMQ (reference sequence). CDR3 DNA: TGTGCCAGCAGCCGCAGGACAGGGGTTGGCAATGAGCAGTTCTTC. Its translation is CASSRRTGVGNEQFF. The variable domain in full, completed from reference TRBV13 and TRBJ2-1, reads AAGVIQSPRHLIKEKRETATLKCYPIPRHDTVYWYQQGPGQDPQFLISFYEKMQSDKGSIPDRFSAQQFSDYHSELNMSSLELGDSALYFCASSRRTGVGNEQFFGPGTRLTVL.

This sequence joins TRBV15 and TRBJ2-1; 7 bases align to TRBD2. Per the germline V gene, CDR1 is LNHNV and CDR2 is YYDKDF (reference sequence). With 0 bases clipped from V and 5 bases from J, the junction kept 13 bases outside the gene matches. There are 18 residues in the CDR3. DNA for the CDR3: TGTGCCACCAGCAGAGATCCATTGTCGAGCGGGGTCAACAATGAGCAGTTCTTC. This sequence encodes CATSRDPLSSGVNNEQFF.

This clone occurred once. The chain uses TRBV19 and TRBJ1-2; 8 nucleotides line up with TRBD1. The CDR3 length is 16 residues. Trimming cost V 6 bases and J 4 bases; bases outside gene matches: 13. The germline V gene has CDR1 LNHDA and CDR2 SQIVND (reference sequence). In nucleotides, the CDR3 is TGTGCCAGTAGCCAACTCGGACAGGGCAATTTCTATGGCTACACCTTC. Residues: CASSQLGQGNFYGYTF.

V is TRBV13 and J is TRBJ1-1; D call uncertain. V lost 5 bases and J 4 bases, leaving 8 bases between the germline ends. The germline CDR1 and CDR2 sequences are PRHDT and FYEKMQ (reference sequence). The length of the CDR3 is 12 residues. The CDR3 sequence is CASSTVTTEAFF. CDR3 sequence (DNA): TGTGCCAGCAGCACTGTCACCACTGAAGCTTTCTTT.

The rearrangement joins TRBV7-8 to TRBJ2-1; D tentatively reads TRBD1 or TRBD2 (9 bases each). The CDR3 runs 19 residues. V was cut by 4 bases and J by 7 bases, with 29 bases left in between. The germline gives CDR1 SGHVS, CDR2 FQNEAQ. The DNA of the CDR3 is TGTGCCAGCAGCTCCCGGGACAGGGCCTTTGCGGGAGGGCCGAATGAGCAGTTCTTC. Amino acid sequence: CASSSRDRAFAGGPNEQFF.

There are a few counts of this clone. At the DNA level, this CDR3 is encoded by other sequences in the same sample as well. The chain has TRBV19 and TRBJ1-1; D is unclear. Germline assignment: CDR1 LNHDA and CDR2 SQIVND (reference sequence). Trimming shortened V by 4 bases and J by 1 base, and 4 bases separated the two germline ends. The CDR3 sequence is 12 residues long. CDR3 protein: CASSTGNTEAFF. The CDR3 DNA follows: TGTGCCAGTAGTACAGGGAACACTGAAGCTTTCTTT.

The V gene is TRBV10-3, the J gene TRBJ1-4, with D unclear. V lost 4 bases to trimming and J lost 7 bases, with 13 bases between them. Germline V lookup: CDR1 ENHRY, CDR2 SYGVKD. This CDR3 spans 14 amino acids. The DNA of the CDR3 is TGTGCCATCAGTGGCGATGCGGGGAGTGAAAAACTGTTTTTT. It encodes CAISGDAGSEKLFF.

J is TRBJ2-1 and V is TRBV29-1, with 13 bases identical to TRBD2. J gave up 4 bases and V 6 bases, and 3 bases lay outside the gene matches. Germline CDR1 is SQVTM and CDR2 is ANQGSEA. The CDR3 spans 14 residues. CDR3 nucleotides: TGCAGCGTCCAGGGACTAGCGGGGTACAATGAGCAGTTCTTC. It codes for CSVQGLAGYNEQFF.

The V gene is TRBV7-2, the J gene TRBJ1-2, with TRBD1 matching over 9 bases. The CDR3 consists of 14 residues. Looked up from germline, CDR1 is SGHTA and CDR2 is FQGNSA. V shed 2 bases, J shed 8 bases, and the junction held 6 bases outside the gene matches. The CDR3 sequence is CASSLTGGMEGYTF. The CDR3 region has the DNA TGTGCCAGCAGCTTAACAGGGGGCATGGAAGGCTACACCTTC.

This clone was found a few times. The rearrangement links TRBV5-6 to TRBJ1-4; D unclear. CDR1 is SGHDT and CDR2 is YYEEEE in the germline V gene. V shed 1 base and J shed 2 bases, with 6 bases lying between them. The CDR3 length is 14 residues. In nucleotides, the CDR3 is TGTGCCAGCAGCTTGTTCTTGACTAATGAAAAACTGTTTTTT. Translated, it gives CASSLFLTNEKLFF.

The CDR3 here is CASSVGHLNTEAFF. In DNA form, the CDR3 reads TGTGCCAGCAGCGTGGGACACCTGAACACTGAAGCTTTCTTT. This rearrangement joins TRBV5-6 to TRBJ1-1, with D perhaps TRBD1 (6 bases). This CDR3 contains 14 residues. The V end was cut by 4 bases, the J end by 0 bases, with 10 bases between. Germline V gene lookup returns CDR1 SGHDT and CDR2 YYEEEE.

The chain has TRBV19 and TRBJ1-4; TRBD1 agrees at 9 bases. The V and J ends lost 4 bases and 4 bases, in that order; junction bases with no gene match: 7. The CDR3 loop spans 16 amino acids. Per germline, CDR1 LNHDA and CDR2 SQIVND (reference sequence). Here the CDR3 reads CASSTSKTGGNEKLFF. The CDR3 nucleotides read TGTGCCAGTAGTACCTCCAAGACAGGGGGTAATGAAAAACTGTTTTTT.

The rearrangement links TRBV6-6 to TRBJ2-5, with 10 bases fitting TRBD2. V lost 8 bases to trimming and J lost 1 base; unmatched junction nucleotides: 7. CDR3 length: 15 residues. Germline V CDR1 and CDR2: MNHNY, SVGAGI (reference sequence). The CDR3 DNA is TGTGCCAGCCACGGGGCTAGCGGGAGCCAAGAGACCCAGTACTTC. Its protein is CASHGASGSQETQYF.

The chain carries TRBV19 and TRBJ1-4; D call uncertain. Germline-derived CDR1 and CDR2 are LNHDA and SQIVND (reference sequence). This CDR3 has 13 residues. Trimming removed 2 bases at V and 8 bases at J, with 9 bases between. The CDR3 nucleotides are TGTGCCAGTAGTATATTGGGAGGGGAAAAACTGTTTTTT. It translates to CASSILGGEKLFF.

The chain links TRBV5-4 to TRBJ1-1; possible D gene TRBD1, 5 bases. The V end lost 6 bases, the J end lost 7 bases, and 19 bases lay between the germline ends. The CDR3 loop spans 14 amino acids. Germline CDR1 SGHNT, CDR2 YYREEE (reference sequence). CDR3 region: CASNNKAGGFEAFF. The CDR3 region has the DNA TGTGCCAGCAACAATAAAGCCGGGGGGTTTGAAGCTTTCTTT.